Reported below is one TCR beta chain. The antigen remains undetermined. The sample is drawn from a study of T cell responses to AZD1222 COVID-19 vaccine. At the level of the study: Pooling covered second doses at about 4 or about 12 weeks. Study-wide results and limits: With dominance at 160-218 and 743-854, vaccine-associated CD4 TCRs spanned spike. Regions left unmutated in variants are reportedly the target of nearly half of spike-specific TCRs.

Deletions cut 7 bases from V and 2 bases from J, with 21 bases between. Germline-derived CDR1 and CDR2 are SNHLY and FYNNEI. The CDR3 extends over 18 amino acids. Some clones are missing from TCRdb's copy, which holds only in-frame ones; the method was immunoSEQ multiplex PCR. Of approximately 80,000 clones listed, approximately 90% are singletons. This rearrangement joins TRBV2 to TRBJ2-6; TRBD1 is a possible D gene (5 bases). This sample comprised peripheral blood, obtained on day 0 of AZD1222 vaccination. This TCR was sampled from an adult in good health. The CDR3 is CASIGQGSLVPGANVLTF. CDR3 nucleotides: TGTGCCAGCATAGGGCAGGGATCCTTAGTCCCTGGGGCCAACGTCCTGACTTTC.